This is a list of T cell receptor beta chains from one sample in a study of blood T cell repertoires in COVID-19. Some clones are missing from TCRdb's copy, which holds only in-frame ones; the method was immunoSEQ multiplex PCR. The sample shows 270,000 or so clones, around 90% of them seen only once. Sequenced input: PBMCs or T cells enriched from blood (not recorded which). The receptors stem from a woman aged 25 to 45 with acute COVID-19. Each CDR3 is given with its conserved first and last residue. A D gene is named only where the DNA matches it firmly. Expanded clones are given a class, and other clones once, few, many or no size at all.

TRBJ2-7 few . TRBV6-1 TGTGCCAGCAGTGAGACTAGTGCGAATACCTACGAGCAGTACTTC CASSETSANTYEQYF
TRBJ1-1 . . TRBV25-1 TGTGCCAGCAGTGAAGCAGGGAAAAAGCAAACTGAAGCTTTCTTT CASSEAGKKQTEAFF
TRBJ2-7 once TRBD1 TRBV18 TGTGCCAGCTCACCAAATCCGCCGACCGGGACAGGGGCCTACGAGCAGTACTTC CASSPNPPTGTGAYEQYF
TRBJ1-1 . . TRBV2 TGTGCCAGCAGTGAAGCGCGGTGGCAGGGCCATCCCACTGAAGCTTTCTTT CASSEARWQGHPTEAFF
TRBJ2-3 . . TRBV3-1/TRBV3-2 TGTGCCAGCAGCCAAGATGTCGGGACTTCGCAGTATTTT CASSQDVGTSQYF
TRBJ2-7 once TRBD2 TRBV6-1 TGTGCCAGCAGTGAAGCCACGACTAGCGGCAACTACGAGCAGTACTTC CASSEATTSGNYEQYF
TRBJ2-7 . . TRBV7-2 TGTGCCAGCACACGGACAGAGACGACCTACGAGCAGTACTTC CASTRTETTYEQYF
TRBJ2-3 . TRBD1 TRBV11-2 TGTGCCAGCAGCTTAGATGGGCAGGGGGCTGAGACAGATACGCAGTATTTT CASSLDGQGAETDTQYF
TRBJ2-3 . TRBD2 TRBV27 TGTGCCAGCAGTTTGCTAGCGGGAGGGGTAGGTACGCAGTATTTT CASSLLAGGVGTQYF
TRBJ2-7 . . TRBV27 TGTGCCAGCAGTTTTTACCCAAGGAGGGAGCAGTACTTC CASSFYPRREQYF
TRBJ1-5 . TRBD1 TRBV30 TGTGCCTGGAGTGTAGGGACAGATAATCAGCCCCAGCATTTT CAWSVGTDNQPQHF
TRBJ2-1 . TRBD2 TRBV3-1/TRBV3-2 TGTGCCAGCAGCCAAGGGACTAGCGGGGGAAATGAGCAGTTCTTC CASSQGTSGGNEQFF
TRBJ1-5 once TRBD1 TRBV28 TGTGCCAGCAGACAACAGGGGATTGCCAATCAGCCCCAGCATTTT CASRQQGIANQPQHF
TRBJ2-7 . . TRBV4-1 TGCGCCAGCAGCTCCAATAGCGGTCCCTCCTACGAGCAGTACTTC CASSSNSGPSYEQYF
TRBJ1-6 . TRBD1 TRBV27 TGTGCCAGCAGTCCGCGACAGGGGGTTAATTCACCCCTCCACTTT CASSPRQGVNSPLHF
TRBJ2-1 . TRBD1 TRBV4-1 TGCGCCAGCAGCCAAGTCGTACGCAGGGGGTTGGACAATGAGCAGTTCTTC CASSQVVRRGLDNEQFF
TRBJ1-2 . . TRBV15 TGTGCCACCAGCAGAGATATTCTGAACTATGGCTACACCTTC CATSRDILNYGYTF
TRBJ2-1 . . TRBV7-8 TGTGCCAGCAGCTTACAAGGGCGGGTACTCAATGAGCAGTTCTTC CASSLQGRVLNEQFF
TRBJ2-2 once . TRBV6-5 TGTGCCAGCAGAACCCCAGGGATGACCGGGGAGCTGTTTTTT CASRTPGMTGELFF
TRBJ2-7 . . TRBV28 TGTGCCAGCAGTGGGCAGTACGAGCAGTACTTC CASSGQYEQYF
TRBJ2-1 . TRBD2 TRBV11-2 TGTGCCAGCAGCTCCTGGACTAGCGGGAGCTCCTACAATGAGCAGTTCTTC CASSSWTSGSSYNEQFF
TRBJ1-6 . . TRBV9 TGTGCCAGCAGCGCAGGTCCCTCTAATTCACCCCTCCACTTT CASSAGPSNSPLHF
TRBJ1-6 . . TRBV6-4 TGTGCCAGCAGCGAAGACAGAAATTCACCCCTCCACTTT CASSEDRNSPLHF
TRBJ1-4 . . TRBV7-9 TGTGCCAGCAGCCCGGACACAACTAATGAAAAACTGTTTTTT CASSPDTTNEKLFF
TRBJ1-4 . TRBD1 TRBV28 TGTGCCAGCGGACAGGGGAGTGAAAAACTGTTTTTT CASGQGSEKLFF
TRBJ2-3 . TRBD1 TRBV10-1 TGCGCCAGCAGCCATGGGACAGGGGGAGCAGATACGCAGTATTTT CASSHGTGGADTQYF
TRBJ2-7 . TRBD2 TRBV6-2/TRBV6-3 TGTGCCAGCAGTTTCGCCGTAGCGGGAGAATCTTACGAGCAGTACTTC CASSFAVAGESYEQYF
TRBJ2-5 . . TRBV5-4 TGTGCCAGCAGCTTCACTAGTGTGGAGACCCAGTACTTC CASSFTSVETQYF
TRBJ2-7 . . TRBV7-2 TGTGCCAGCAGCTCCCTAGCGACCTTTACCTACGAGCAGTACTTC CASSSLATFTYEQYF
TRBJ2-7 . TRBD1 TRBV7-9 TGTGCCAGCAGCCTACAAACAGGGGCCGAGCAGTACTTC CASSLQTGAEQYF
TRBJ2-7 . . TRBV11-2 TGTGCCAGCAGCTCGGACACCTCTAGCTCCTACGAGCAGTACTTC CASSSDTSSSYEQYF
TRBJ2-7 once TRBD2 TRBV10-1 TGCGCCAGCAGTGATTTAGCGGGAGGGTACGAGCAGTACTTC CASSDLAGGYEQYF
TRBJ2-2 . . TRBV10-3 TGTGCCATCAGTGAAGGGGTTTCCGGGGAGCTGTTTTTT CAISEGVSGELFF
TRBJ2-3 . TRBD1 TRBV19 TGTGCCAGTAGTCCCCGGACAGGGGTTGCAGATACGCAGTATTTT CASSPRTGVADTQYF
TRBJ2-3 . . TRBV24-1 TGTGCCACCAGTGACCCAAAGGGTTTGGGGCAAGATACGCAGTATTTT CATSDPKGLGQDTQYF
TRBJ2-7 . TRBD1 TRBV30 TGTGCCTGGAGTGTACAAAGGACAGGGTACGAGCAGTACTTC CAWSVQRTGYEQYF
TRBJ2-7 . . TRBV19 TGTGCCAGTAGTTCAGGCCGCGGGGACGAGCAGTACTTC CASSSGRGDEQYF
TRBJ1-6 . . TRBV7-2 TGTGCCAGCAGCTTCAGTAGTAGCTCACAGGGTGGTTCACCCCTCCACTTT CASSFSSSSQGGSPLHF
TRBJ1-5 . TRBD1 TRBV19 TGTGCCAGTAGTAACCCGGACAGGAATTTGCAGCCCCAGCATTTT CASSNPDRNLQPQHF
TRBJ2-1 . TRBD2 TRBV27 TGTGCCAGCAGTCCGTGGGAGACTAGCCAGAGTTTGTTCTTC CASSPWETSQSLFF
TRBJ2-3 . . TRBV5-4 TGTGCCAGCACCCTCAGGGGTTCTAGCACAGATACGCAGTATTTT CASTLRGSSTDTQYF
TRBJ1-3 . . TRBV18 TGTGCCAGCTCACCACCTGGACAGAGCTCTGGAAACACCATATATTTT CASSPPGQSSGNTIYF
TRBJ1-2 . . TRBV7-2 TGTGCCAGCAGCTCCTTCGATCCGCTGGACAGACACTATGGCTACACCTTC CASSSFDPLDRHYGYTF
TRBJ1-6 . . TRBV6-5 TGTGCCAGCAGGGACAGCAATAATTCACCCCTCCACTTT CASRDSNNSPLHF
TRBJ1-2 . TRBD1 TRBV14 TGTGCCAGCAGCCAAGAGTTTGGGACAGGGCGTGAGGGCTACACCTTC CASSQEFGTGREGYTF
TRBJ1-5 . TRBD1 TRBV28 TGTGCCAGCAGCCCCCAGGGGGCGAAGGGACAGCCCCAGCATTTT CASSPQGAKGQPQHF
TRBJ2-3 . TRBD2 TRBV28 TGTGCCAGCAGCACTCAGATCACACTTACTAGCGGGAGGGCCAGAGATACGCAGTATTTT CASSTQITLTSGRARDTQYF
TRBJ2-4 . TRBD2 TRBV28 TGTGCCAGCAGCCCCCAGGGACTAGCGGGGGGGACCAAAAACATTCAGTACTTC CASSPQGLAGGTKNIQYF
TRBJ2-5 . . TRBV5-6 TGTGCCAGCAGCTTCCTCGAAGAGACCCAGTACTTC CASSFLEETQYF
TRBJ1-4 once . TRBV7-9 TGTGCCAGCAGCCTACTAGGGGGGGGAACTAATGAAAAACTGTTTTTT CASSLLGGGTNEKLFF
TRBJ2-2 . TRBD1 TRBV29-1 TGCAGCGTTGCGGTGACAGGGACCGGGGAGCTGTTTTTT CSVAVTGTGELFF
TRBJ1-5 . . TRBV6-5 TGTGCCAGCAGTATTGACTATAGCAATCAGCCCCAGCATTTT CASSIDYSNQPQHF
TRBJ2-5 . . TRBV28 TGTGCCAGCACTGGCGGCATGGAGACCCAGTACTTC CASTGGMETQYF
TRBJ2-7 . TRBD2 TRBV27 TGTGCCAGCAGTTTGCTGCGGGAGGCCTTCGACGAGCAGTACTTC CASSLLREAFDEQYF
TRBJ1-3 . TRBD1 TRBV28 TGTGCCAGCAGTTCGTACAGGGGCTCGGGAAACACCATATATTTT CASSSYRGSGNTIYF
TRBJ1-5 few . TRBV28 TGTGCCAGCAGTTTTGGCAGTTATAGCAATCAGCCCCAGCATTTT CASSFGSYSNQPQHF
TRBJ1-6 . . TRBV19 TGTGCCAGTAGAGGAGGGAATTCACCCCTCCACTTT CASRGGNSPLHF